This T cell receptor (beta chain) was found in a study of cytomegalovirus exposure and HLA in healthy donors. Whole-study results and caveats: Subsequent analysis found a tendency for first-cohort TCR clusters to co-occur within the 95 to 150 validation repertoires. In vitro confirmation showed three CMV-associated chains to be CMV antigen specific. Cytomegalovirus-associated TCR beta chains were listed, numbering 150 to 200.

Generated by immunoSEQ multiplex PCR, the TCRdb table keeps only in-frame clones and is missing some. The sample includes around 200,000 clones, approximately 84% of them seen just once. A remark on this clone: Its matching antigen is unknown.

The CDR3 has 14 residues. V shed 5 bases, J shed 6 bases, and the junction held 1 base outside the gene matches. The germline gives CDR1 LNHDA, CDR2 SQIVND (reference sequence). The chain employs TRBV19 and TRBJ2-2; 12 bases match TRBD2. The receptor comes from a woman aged 18 to 35 in good health and CMV-seropositive. Source material: PBMCs. CDR3 protein: CASSLAGGPGELFF. The CDR3 DNA sequence: TGTGCCAGTAGTCTAGCGGGGGGGCCCGGGGAGCTGTTTTTT. Full variable domain (rest looked up from reference TRBV19 and TRBJ2-2): DGGITQSPKYLFRKEGQNVTLSCEQNLNHDAMYWYRQDPGQGLRLIYYSQIVNDFQKGDIAEGYSVSREKKESFPLTVTSAQKNPTAFYLCASSLAGGPGELFFGEGSRLTVL.